Below, 32 T cell receptor beta chains from the same sample are listed, as sequenced in a study of blood T cell repertoires in COVID-19. The assay was immunoSEQ multiplex PCR, and TCRdb's table has in-frame clones only and misses some. The profile shows 25,000 to 35,000 clones, 70% to 90% of them singletons. Sequencing was carried out using peripheral blood. These receptors were collected from a human donor in a cohort sampled during active COVID-19.

The J gene is TRBJ1-5, the V gene TRBV6-5; 7 nucleotides agree with TRBD1. The CDR3 runs to 15 residues. Unmatched junction bases numbered 11, after V lost 6 bases and J lost 6 bases. The germline gives CDR1 MNHEY, CDR2 SVGAGI. The DNA of the CDR3 is TGTGCCAGCAGCCTCACAGGGGAAGCCGGTCAGCCCCAGCATTTT. Translation: CASSLTGEAGQPQHF.

The chain recombines TRBV7-3 with TRBJ2-5; 7 nucleotides agree with TRBD1. The CDR3 is 16 amino acids. Per the germline V gene, CDR1 is SGHTA and CDR2 is FQGTGA. V shed 0 bases and J 1 base; nucleotides not matched to a gene: 5. The CDR3 region is CASSLTGGRGQETQYF. Written as DNA, the CDR3 is TGTGCCAGCAGCTTAACAGGGGGCCGGGGCCAAGAGACCCAGTACTTC. Variable domain in full (rest from reference TRBV7-3 and TRBJ2-5): GAGVSQTPSNKVTEKGKYVELRCDPISGHTALYWYRQSLGQGPEFLIYFQGTGAADDSGLPNDRFFAVRPEGSVSTLKIQRTERGDSAVYLCASSLTGGRGQETQYFGPGTRLLVL.

The V and J genes are TRBV18 and TRBJ1-1; 7 bases fit TRBD1. The germline CDR1 and CDR2 sequences are KGHSH and LQKENI. V gave up 1 base and J gave up 1 base; unmatched junction bases: 6. The CDR3 is 16 residues long. The CDR3 DNA sequence: TGTGCCAGCTCACCACAGACAGGGTTCTCGAACACTGAAGCTTTCTTT. Protein: CASSPQTGFSNTEAFF.

V gene TRBV5-1 combines with J gene TRBJ1-1, with D possibly TRBD1 on 6 matching bases. Per germline, CDR1 SGHRS and CDR2 YFSETQ. The V gene lost 1 base and the J gene lost 6 bases, with 10 bases spanning the gap. This CDR3 has 13 residues. The CDR3 sequence is CASSLKQGPEAFF. DNA of the CDR3: TGCGCCAGCAGCTTGAAACAGGGACCTGAAGCTTTCTTT.

The gene calls are TRBV6-4 and TRBJ1-4; a weak D match, TRBD1 (6 bases). There are 15 residues in the CDR3. The germline V gene has CDR1 MRHNA and CDR2 SNTAGT. Trimming removed 6 bases at V and 3 bases at J, with 14 bases between. The CDR3 protein is CASRPRGGPNEKLFF. The DNA for the CDR3 is TGTGCCAGCAGGCCTCGCGGGGGGCCTAATGAAAAACTGTTTTTT.

V is TRBV15 and J is TRBJ1-5; D not resolved. V lost 3 bases and J 0 bases, leaving 12 bases between the germline ends. Germline lookup yields CDR1 LNHNV and CDR2 YYDKDF (reference sequence). The CDR3 loop spans 16 amino acids. The CDR3 loop reads CATSRNQRYSNQPQHF. CDR3 nucleotides: TGTGCCACCAGCAGGAACCAGCGATATAGCAATCAGCCCCAGCATTTT. The whole variable domain, filled in from reference TRBV15 and TRBJ1-5, reads DAMVIQNPRYQVTQFGKPVTLSCSQTLNHNVMYWYQQKSSQAPKLLFHYYDKDFNNEADTPDNFQSRRPNTSFCFLDIRSPGLGDTAMYLCATSRNQRYSNQPQHFGDGTRLSIL.

The rearrangement uses TRBV5-1 and TRBJ2-5, with D possibly matching TRBD2 (5 bases). The V gene's germline CDR1 is SGHRS and CDR2 YFSETQ. CDR3 length equals 14 residues. V lost 4 bases and J 1 base, leaving 11 bases between the germline ends. The CDR3 reads CASSHIGIQETQYF. CDR3 DNA sequence: TGCGCCAGCAGCCACATCGGGATCCAAGAGACCCAGTACTTC.

The rearrangement links TRBV6-2 or TRBV6-3 to TRBJ1-4; a weak D match, TRBD1 (6 bases). V dropped 2 bases and J dropped 8 bases, with 18 bases sitting between them. The CDR3 length is 16 residues. Per germline, CDR1 MNHEY and CDR2 SVGEGT. The CDR3 loop is CASSYGTQAPREKLFF. DNA of the CDR3: TGTGCCAGCAGTTACGGGACACAGGCCCCTAGGGAAAAACTGTTTTTT.

The chain couples TRBV2 to TRBJ2-5; D is ambiguous. V was trimmed by 6 bases and J by 5 bases, leaving 7 bases between them. This CDR3 comprises 11 residues. CDR1 SNHLY and CDR2 FYNNEI come from the germline V gene. DNA for the CDR3: TGTGCCAGCAGCGCGTCGGAGACCCAGTACTTC. Translating gives CASSASETQYF.

The chain couples TRBV19 to TRBJ1-5, with D possibly matching TRBD1 (5 bases). The CDR3 is made up of 14 amino acids. V was pared by 9 bases and J by 0 bases, with 12 bases between. The germline CDR1 and CDR2 sequences are LNHDA and SQIVND (reference sequence). CDR3 in amino acids: CASETGDSNQPQHF. Here the CDR3 DNA reads TGTGCCAGCGAGACGGGGGATAGCAATCAGCCCCAGCATTTT.

This clone was recorded only once. The chain recombines TRBV23-1 with TRBJ1-2; D remains unclear. TRBV23-1 is filed as an ORF, its function uncertain. The CDR3 covers 20 residues. V lost 7 bases to trimming and J lost 2 bases, with 32 bases between them. CDR3 sequence reads: CASTLPARGANRPVNYGYTF. The DNA of the CDR3 is TGCGCCAGCACCCTCCCTGCCCGGGGTGCCAACCGCCCCGTAAACTATGGCTACACCTTC.

J is TRBJ2-7 and V is TRBV11-2; D is possibly TRBD1 (5 bases). Germline values: CDR1 SGHAT, CDR2 FQNNGV. This CDR3 spans 13 amino acids. V shed 3 bases and J shed 3 bases, with 9 bases lying between them. This chain's CDR3 is CASSLGRVYEQYF. CDR3 nucleotides: TGTGCCAGCAGCTTGGGCAGGGTCTACGAGCAGTACTTC.

The rearrangement uses TRBV2 and TRBJ2-5, with 7 bases matching TRBD1. V dropped 7 bases and J dropped 5; count of bases not matched to a gene: 10. In germline, CDR1 is SNHLY, CDR2 FYNNEI. The CDR3 consists of 14 residues. CDR3 amino acids: CASTFDRVGETQYF. CDR3 nucleotides: TGTGCCAGCACCTTCGACAGGGTGGGCGAGACCCAGTACTTC.

V gene TRBV5-4 combines with J gene TRBJ2-7, with 14 bases matching TRBD2. CDR3 size: 17 residues. Germline lookup yields CDR1 SGHNT and CDR2 YYREEE (reference sequence). V lost 4 bases, J lost 2 bases, and 8 bases stayed unmatched. The DNA for the CDR3 is TGTGCCAGCAGCCCGGGACTAGCGGGGGCCCTGACCTACGAGCAGTACTTC. It encodes CASSPGLAGALTYEQYF.

The chain links TRBV5-1 to TRBJ2-7; 10 bases line up with TRBD2. Per the germline V gene, CDR1 is SGHRS and CDR2 is YFSETQ. Trimming removed 1 base from V and 5 bases from J; junction bases left unmatched: 3. The CDR3 runs 14 residues. Here the CDR3 DNA reads TGCGCCAGCAGCTTGCAGCTAGCGGGGGACGAGCAGTACTTC. Its protein is CASSLQLAGDEQYF.

The chain carries TRBV6-5 and TRBJ2-5, with 10 bases that match TRBD1. V gave up 5 bases and J gave up 3 bases; unmatched junction bases: 3. This CDR3 has 14 residues. Germline lookup yields CDR1 MNHEY and CDR2 SVGAGI. This chain's CDR3 is CASSRGTGEETQYF. Written as DNA, the CDR3 is TGTGCCAGCAGTCGAGGGACAGGGGAAGAGACCCAGTACTTC.

V and J are TRBV19 and TRBJ2-7, with 9 bases that match TRBD1. Germline CDR1 LNHDA, CDR2 SQIVND (reference sequence). After removal of 0 bases from V and 4 bases from J, the junction contained 1 base not matched to a gene. CDR3 length: 14 residues. The CDR3 nucleotides read TGTGCCAGTAGTATAGAGGGGACAGGGTACGAGCAGTACTTC. This gives the protein CASSIEGTGYEQYF.

This clone was detected only once. The chain is built from TRBV16 and TRBJ2-2; unclear D gene. The V end lost 4 bases, the J end lost 8 bases, and 11 bases lay between the germline ends. This CDR3 is built from 13 residues. The germline V gene encodes CDR1 KGHSY and CDR2 FQNENV. CDR3 coding DNA: TGTGCCAGCAGCCCTGTAACGGAGGGGGAGCTGTTTTTT. Residues: CASSPVTEGELFF.

This chain uses TRBV4-1 with TRBJ2-5; D remains ambiguous. This CDR3 is built from 11 residues. Deletions cut 8 bases from V and 4 bases from J, with 8 bases between. The germline V gene encodes CDR1 MGHRA and CDR2 YSYEKL. Here the CDR3 reads CASGTLETQYF. CDR3 in DNA: TGCGCCAGCGGCACCCTAGAGACCCAGTACTTC.

The chain combines TRBV30 with TRBJ1-3, with D perhaps TRBD1 (6 bases). The germline V gene has CDR1 GTSNPN and CDR2 SVGIG (reference sequence). The CDR3 runs to 15 residues. V lost 1 base to trimming and J lost 0 bases, with 10 bases between them. This CDR3 is CAWSGQAFSGNTIYF. CDR3 bases: TGTGCCTGGAGTGGACAGGCCTTCTCTGGAAACACCATATATTTT. Complete variable domain (other parts from reference TRBV30 and TRBJ1-3): SQTIHQWPATLVQPVGSPLSLECTVEGTSNPNLYWYRQAAGRGLQLLFYSVGIGQISSEVPQNLSASRPQDRQFILSSKKLLLSDSGFYLCAWSGQAFSGNTIYFGEGSWLTVV.

The chain joins TRBV11-2 to TRBJ2-2, with a tentative D call TRBD2 (6 bases). The CDR3 covers 15 residues. Deletions cut 5 bases from V and 4 bases from J, with 14 bases between. Germline V gives CDR1 SGHAT, CDR2 FQNNGV. CDR3 DNA sequence: TGTGCCAGCAGCCGAGGAGGGGTGGGCACCGGGGAGCTGTTTTTT. It translates to CASSRGGVGTGELFF.

This chain joins TRBV19 and TRBJ2-7, with D perhaps TRBD1 (6 bases). Germline loops: CDR1 LNHDA, CDR2 SQIVND (reference sequence). The CDR3 covers 14 residues. Between the trimmed V and J ends, which lost 5 bases and 4 bases, there was a span of 15 bases. For the CDR3, the DNA is TGTGCCAGTAGTGTTACAGGGATGGGATACGAGCAGTACTTC. Translation: CASSVTGMGYEQYF.

This chain joins TRBV5-4 and TRBJ2-7; 9 bases map to TRBD1. Germline V gene sequence: CDR1 SGHNT, CDR2 YYREEE (reference sequence). The CDR3 has 13 amino acids. Trimming at V came to 4 bases and at J to 3 bases, leaving 2 bases not matched to a gene. CDR3 loop: CASSRGQGYEQYF. Written as DNA, the CDR3 is TGTGCCAGCAGCCGGGGACAGGGCTACGAGCAGTACTTC. The full variable domain, its missing parts supplied by reference TRBV5-4 and TRBJ2-7, is ETGVTQSPTHLIKTRGQQVTLRCSSQSGHNTVSWYQQALGQGPQFIFQYYREEENGRGNFPPRFSGLQFPNYSSELNVNALELDDSALYLCASSRGQGYEQYFGPGTRLTVT.

The chain employs TRBV6-5 and TRBJ2-7, with a tentative D call TRBD1 (6 bases). V was trimmed by 6 bases and J by 3 bases, leaving 15 bases between them. Germline CDR1 is MNHEY and CDR2 is SVGAGI. This CDR3 has 14 residues. This chain's CDR3 is CASRTGHRGYEQYF. CDR3 DNA sequence: TGTGCCAGCAGGACGGGACACCGGGGCTACGAGCAGTACTTC.

A single count supports this clone. V and J are TRBV18 and TRBJ2-3, with 10 nucleotides matching TRBD2. CDR1 and CDR2 from the germline V gene are KGHSH and LQKENI. The J segment lost 5 bases and the V segment lost 3 bases, leaving 8 bases of the junction unmatched. The CDR3 runs to 16 residues. The DNA of the CDR3 is TGTGCCAGCTCACCCCGGAGTAGCGGGGGGATAGATACGCAGTATTTT. Translated: CASSPRSSGGIDTQYF.

The chain combines TRBV5-1 with TRBJ2-3; a possible D gene is TRBD1 (5 bases). The ends were cut back, 3 bases at V and 0 bases at J, with 8 bases in the middle. In germline, CDR1 is SGHRS, CDR2 YFSETQ. This CDR3 has 14 amino acids. This chain's CDR3 is CASSSGISTDTQYF. Here the CDR3 DNA reads TGCGCCAGCAGCTCAGGGATAAGCACAGATACGCAGTATTTT.

This clone was counted only a few times. The V call is TRBV7-2, the J call TRBJ2-3; the D gene is possibly TRBD2 (6 bases). Deletions cut 5 bases from V and 0 bases from J, with 15 bases between. This CDR3 is 16 amino acids long. Germline lookup yields CDR1 SGHTA and CDR2 FQGNSA. DNA of the CDR3: TGTGCCAGCAGCGCCCGAATGGGGGGTAGCACAGATACGCAGTATTTT. As protein: CASSARMGGSTDTQYF. Filled out from reference TRBV7-2 and TRBJ2-3, the complete variable domain reads GAGVSQSPSNKVTEKGKDVELRCDPISGHTALYWYRQSLGQGLEFLIYFQGNSAPDKSGLPSDRFSAERTGGSVSTLTIQRTQQEDSAVYLCASSARMGGSTDTQYFGPGTRLTVL.

About this clone itself: The junction shows a germline mismatch at one end, possibly a read error. V and J are TRBV19 and TRBJ1-6; possibly TRBD1 for D (6 bases). CDR1 and CDR2 from the germline V gene are LNHDA and SQIVND (reference sequence). This CDR3 has 15 amino acids. The CDR3 spells CASSIGTFGNSPLHF. CDR3 DNA sequence: TGTGCCAGTAGCATAGGGACATTTGGAAATTCACCCCTCCACTTT.

The chain is built from TRBV10-1 and TRBJ2-7; 13 positions agree with TRBD2. The V gene end was trimmed by 4 bases and the J gene end by 0 bases; junction bases not matched to a gene: 12. Looked up from germline, CDR1 is WNHNN and CDR2 is SYGVQD (reference sequence). CDR3 length equals 19 residues. CDR3 amino acids: CASSGGPGLAGLSSYEQYF. CDR3 nucleotides: TGCGCCAGCAGTGGAGGACCGGGACTAGCGGGGTTGAGCTCCTACGAGCAGTACTTC.

The CDR3 reads CASRGTWEDYEQYF. The CDR3 DNA reads TGTGCCAGCAGGGGGACGTGGGAGGACTACGAGCAGTACTTC. This sequence joins TRBV6-5 and TRBJ2-7, with D possibly TRBD2 on 6 matching bases. Germline CDR1 and CDR2: MNHEY and SVGAGI. The CDR3 sequence is 14 residues long. Between the trimmed V and J ends, which lost 6 bases and 3 bases, there was a span of 15 bases.

The rearrangement joins TRBV5-8 to TRBJ1-2, with 9 bases identical to TRBD1. The V and J ends lost 0 bases and 6 bases, in that order; junction bases with no gene match: 3. The CDR3 consists of 14 residues. The germline V gene has CDR1 SGHTS and CDR2 YDEGEE. For the CDR3, the DNA is TGTGCCAGCAGCTTGGACAGGGGGCTCAATGGCTACACCTTC. As protein: CASSLDRGLNGYTF.

The rearrangement joins TRBV19 to TRBJ1-6; D gene ambiguous. The ends were cut back, 8 bases at V and 2 bases at J, with 10 bases in the middle. CDR3 length: 14 amino acids. CDR1 is LNHDA and CDR2 is SQIVND in the germline V gene (reference sequence). The chain's CDR3 is CASLAGPYNSPLHF. CDR3 coding DNA: TGTGCCAGTTTGGCGGGCCCCTATAATTCACCCCTCCACTTT.